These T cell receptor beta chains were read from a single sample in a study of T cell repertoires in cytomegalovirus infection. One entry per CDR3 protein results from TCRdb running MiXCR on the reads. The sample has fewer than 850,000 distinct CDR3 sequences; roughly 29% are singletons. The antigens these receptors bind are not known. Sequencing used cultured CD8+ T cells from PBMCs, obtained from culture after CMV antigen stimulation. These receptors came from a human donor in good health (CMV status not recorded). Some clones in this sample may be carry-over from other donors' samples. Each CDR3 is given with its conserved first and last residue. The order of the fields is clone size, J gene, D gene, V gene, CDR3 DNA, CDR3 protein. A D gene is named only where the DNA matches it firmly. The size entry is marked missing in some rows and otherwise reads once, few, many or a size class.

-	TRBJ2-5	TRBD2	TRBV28	TGTGCCAGCAGTTTTGCGACTAGCGGGCCTCAAGAGACCCAGTACTTC	CASSFATSGPQETQYF
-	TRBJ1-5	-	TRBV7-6	TGTGCCAGCAGCTTCGGGGACGGGGCGTATCAGCCCCAGCATTTT	CASSFGDGAYQPQHF
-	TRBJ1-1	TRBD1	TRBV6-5	TGTGCCAGCAGTACGTACAGGGGAGTGACGAACACTGAAGCTTTCTTT	CASSTYRGVTNTEAFF
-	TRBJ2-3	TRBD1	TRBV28	TGTGCCAGCAGTACCGACAGGGCTACCACAGATACGCAGTATTTT	CASSTDRATTDTQYF
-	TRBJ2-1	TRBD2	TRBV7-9	TGTGCCAGCAGCTCCCCTAGCGGGGGCAGCTCCTACAATGAGCAGTTCTTC	CASSSPSGGSSYNEQFF
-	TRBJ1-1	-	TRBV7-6	TGTGCCAGCAGCCCATCCGATGGGGGGTTCACTGAAGCTTTCTTT	CASSPSDGGFTEAFF
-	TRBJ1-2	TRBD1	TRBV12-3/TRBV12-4	TGTGCCAGCAGTTTAGAGGACAGGAGGAACTATGGCTACACCTTC	CASSLEDRRNYGYTF
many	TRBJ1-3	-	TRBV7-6	TGTGCCAGCTCACAGTTCGACTCTGGAAACACCATATATTTT	CASSQFDSGNTIYF
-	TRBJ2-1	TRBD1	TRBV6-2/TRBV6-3	TGTGCCAGCAGCCGGACAGGAGACTACAATGAGCAGTTCTTC	CASSRTGDYNEQFF
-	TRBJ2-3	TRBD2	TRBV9	TGTGCCAGCAGCACAAGCGGGGCTAGCACAGATACGCAGTATTTT	CASSTSGASTDTQYF
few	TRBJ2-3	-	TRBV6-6	TGTGCCAGCAGTTTCCAGGGGAACGCCTTACGCTACACAGATACGCAGTATTTT	CASSFQGNALRYTDTQYF
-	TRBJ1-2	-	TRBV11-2	TGTGCCAGCAGCTCACCAGATGGAGGGAATGGCTACACCTTC	CASSSPDGGNGYTF
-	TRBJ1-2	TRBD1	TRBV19	TGTGCCAGTAGTACGATACCTGGGGACAGGAACGGCTACACCTTC	CASSTIPGDRNGYTF
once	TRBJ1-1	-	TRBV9	TGTGCCAGCAGCAACCCTAGTGGGGAGTATCCCAGAGAAGCTTTCTTT	CASSNPSGEYPREAFF
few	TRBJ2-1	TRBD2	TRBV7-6	TGTGCCAGCAGCAGTAGCGGGGGGATCGATGAGCAGTTCTTC	CASSSSGGIDEQFF
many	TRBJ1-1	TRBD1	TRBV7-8	TGTGCCAGCAGCCCGACAGGGGTTGGCACTGAAGCTTTCTTT	CASSPTGVGTEAFF
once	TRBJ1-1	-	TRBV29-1	TGCAGCGTTGGTGGGGAGGGATGGACTGAAGCTTTCTTT	CSVGGEGWTEAFF
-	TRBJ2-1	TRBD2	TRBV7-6	TGTGCCAGCAGCTCCAGCGGGGGGGCTTTATCTGAGCAGTTCTTC	CASSSSGGALSEQFF
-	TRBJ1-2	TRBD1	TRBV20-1	TGCAGTGCTAAACCGTCGGACAGGCAGGCCCTAAAGGTTGGCTACACCTTC	CSAKPSDRQALKVGYTF
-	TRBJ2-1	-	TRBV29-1	TGCAGCGTTGAAGATCACAATGAGCAGTTCTTC	CSVEDHNEQFF
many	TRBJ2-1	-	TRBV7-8	TGTGCCAGCAGCCATCCACCAGGGGCCGGTAATGAGCAGTTCTTC	CASSHPPGAGNEQFF
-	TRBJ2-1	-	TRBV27	TGTGCCAGCAGTCATTACTCCTACAATGAGCAGTTCTTC	CASSHYSYNEQFF
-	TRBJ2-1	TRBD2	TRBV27	TGTGCCAGCAGTTTCTCGGCGGGGGGGTCCAATGAGCAGTTCTTC	CASSFSAGGSNEQFF
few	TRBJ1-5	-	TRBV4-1	TGCGCCAGCAGCCAAATTGGAGACACCAATCAGCCCCAGCATTTT	CASSQIGDTNQPQHF
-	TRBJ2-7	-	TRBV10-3	TGTGCCATCAGTGATCCGGGACGGGACTACGAGCAGTACTTC	CAISDPGRDYEQYF
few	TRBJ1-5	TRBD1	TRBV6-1	TGTGCCAGCAGTGAAGGGAAAGGGACAGGATATAGCAATCAGCCCCAGCATTTT	CASSEGKGTGYSNQPQHF
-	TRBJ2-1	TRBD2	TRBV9	TGTGCCAGCAGCGTAGGTGGAAGCGGGGGATTCAATGAGCAGTTCTTC	CASSVGGSGGFNEQFF
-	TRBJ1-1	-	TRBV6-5	TGTGCCAGCAGTTTCCTCGCAGGGATCCGGACTGAAGCTTTCTTT	CASSFLAGIRTEAFF
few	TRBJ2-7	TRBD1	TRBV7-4	TGTGCCAGCAGCTCCCCCGGACAGGGGTCCCACGAGCAGTACTTC	CASSSPGQGSHEQYF
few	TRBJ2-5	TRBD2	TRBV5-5	TGTGCCAGCATGGGACCGGGGGGCCAAGAGACCCAGTACTTC	CASMGPGGQETQYF
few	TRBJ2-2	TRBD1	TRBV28	TGTGCCAGCAGGGAGACAGGGCCCAACACCGGGGAGCTGTTTTTT	CASRETGPNTGELFF
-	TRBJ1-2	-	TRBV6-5	TGTGCCAGCAGTGACACCGTTAACTATGGCTACACCTTC	CASSDTVNYGYTF
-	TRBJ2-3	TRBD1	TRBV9	TGTGCCAGCAGCGTAGAGGCAGGGGGCGGGGATACGCAGTATTTT	CASSVEAGGGDTQYF
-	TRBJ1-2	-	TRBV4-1	TGCGCCAGCAGCCAATCGAGTGGCTATGGCTACACCTTC	CASSQSSGYGYTF
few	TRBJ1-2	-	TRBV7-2	TGTGCCAGCAGCCTAACTAATACACTGAACTATGGCTACACCTTC	CASSLTNTLNYGYTF
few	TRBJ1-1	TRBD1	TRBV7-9	TGTGCCAGCAGCTCGGACAGGCGGGACACTGAAGCTTTCTTT	CASSSDRRDTEAFF
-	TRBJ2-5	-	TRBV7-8	TGTGCCAGCCAGGACAGCTTCCAAGAGACCCAGTACTTC	CASQDSFQETQYF